The present T cell receptor (beta chain) was sequenced within a study of blood T cells in healthy people across ages. Study-level background: About one barcoded beta molecule per two T cells came from capture by template switching. General study results and limits: CMV status of donors was unknown, possibly confounding expanded clonotype changes.

The germline CDR1 and CDR2 sequences are SGHTS and YDEGEE. V lost 4 bases and J lost 4, with 20 bases in between. The CDR3 spans 16 residues. Primers used in a second PCR of about 7 to 12 cycles were a sample-barcoded 5' primer and a J-beta primer mix. TCRdb fed the 5' RACE reads into MiXCR, producing one record per CDR3 protein. The sample shows approximately 730,000 distinct CDR3 sequences, about 42% of them seen only once. This clonotype was seen a handful of times. Its target is unknown. This receptor was identified in a woman aged 55-75 years in good health. Sequencing was done on a sample of blood. This chain connects TRBV5-8 to TRBJ2-5, with D possibly being TRBD1 (6 bases). The DNA for the CDR3 is TGTGCCAGCAGCCCTGGACAGAGCCCCTCCGGAGAGACCCAGTACTTC. This translates into CASSPGQSPSGETQYF.